The clone carrying this T cell receptor (beta chain) was picked up a small number of times. Its antigen is not known. TCRdb passed the RT-PCR reads through MiXCR, listing each CDR3 protein once. The profile shows 550,000 to 600,000 distinct CDR3 sequences, approximately 10% of them singletons. The data stem from a study of response to subunit inactivated influenza vaccine. The CDR3 covers 13 residues. CDR1 is LNHNV, CDR2 YYDKDF, per germline (reference sequence). Trimming took off 0 bases at V and 1 base at J, with 2 bases between the two ends. General observations from the study: Only a handful of new T cells, the authors suggested, are recruited with each seasonal influenza vaccination.

The sample in question was PBMCs from blood, obtained on the day of vaccination. This receptor was taken from a man aged 45 to 65 who received an inactivated influenza vaccine. V gene TRBV15 combines with J gene TRBJ2-3; no reliable D call. The chain's CDR3 is CATSRDRTDTQYF. CDR3 sequence (DNA): TGTGCCACCAGCAGAGACCGCACAGATACGCAGTATTTT.